A single sample is the source of the 4 T cell receptor beta chains below, sequenced in a study of blood T cells in healthy people across ages. It was with a sample-barcoded 5' primer and a J-beta primer mix that a second PCR of roughly 7 to 12 cycles was run. TCRdb independently ran MiXCR on the 5' RACE reads; one entry per CDR3 protein. The sample includes approximately 800,000 distinct CDR3 sequences, roughly 24% seen only once; the top ten take over 2.5%. The same sample was also used in a study of T cells of mothers and their children.

Sequenced material: blood. All receptors derive from a boy younger than 18 in good health.

The chain carries TRBV30 and TRBJ1-2; D might be TRBD1 (6 bases). The CDR3 is made up of 13 amino acids. Germline values: CDR1 GTSNPN, CDR2 SVGIG (reference sequence). The V end lost 6 bases, the J end lost 5 bases, and 16 bases lay between the germline ends. In DNA, the CDR3 is TGTGCCTGCCCTCACCGGGACATGTATGGCTACACCTTC. Translating gives CACPHRDMYGYTF.

Worth noting for this clonotype: This CDR3 is missing its conserved last phenylalanine or tryptophan, likely due to a read error. The gene calls are TRBV3-1 and TRBJ2-7, with D perhaps matching TRBD1 (5 bases). The V and J ends lost 4 bases and 2 bases respectively, with 15 bases between them. The length of the CDR3 is 15 residues. Germline CDR1 and CDR2: LGHDT and YNNKEL (reference sequence). The CDR3 nucleotides read TGTGCCAGCAGCCCCCTGGCAGGGAACCCCTACGAGCAGTACCTC. Amino acid sequence: CASSPLAGNPYEQYL.

This clonotype occurred a few times. CDR3 DNA sequence: TGTGCCAGCAGCCAGCTACTAGCGGGGACCACAGATACGCAGTATTTT. Translated: CASSQLLAGTTDTQYF. The rearrangement uses TRBV14 and TRBJ2-3; 10 nucleotides agree with TRBD2. Trimming cost V 3 bases and J 2 bases; bases outside gene matches: 5. This CDR3 is 16 amino acids long. CDR1 is SGHDN, CDR2 FVKESK, per germline.

The gene calls are TRBV10-3 and TRBJ2-4; no clear D gene. The CDR3 extends over 14 amino acids. CDR1 and CDR2 (germline): ENHRY, SYGVKD. Trimming cost V 3 bases and J 0 bases, with 6 bases left between them. The CDR3 loop reads CAISDVAAKNIQYF. The CDR3 nucleotides are TGTGCCATCAGTGATGTTGCAGCCAAAAACATTCAGTACTTC.